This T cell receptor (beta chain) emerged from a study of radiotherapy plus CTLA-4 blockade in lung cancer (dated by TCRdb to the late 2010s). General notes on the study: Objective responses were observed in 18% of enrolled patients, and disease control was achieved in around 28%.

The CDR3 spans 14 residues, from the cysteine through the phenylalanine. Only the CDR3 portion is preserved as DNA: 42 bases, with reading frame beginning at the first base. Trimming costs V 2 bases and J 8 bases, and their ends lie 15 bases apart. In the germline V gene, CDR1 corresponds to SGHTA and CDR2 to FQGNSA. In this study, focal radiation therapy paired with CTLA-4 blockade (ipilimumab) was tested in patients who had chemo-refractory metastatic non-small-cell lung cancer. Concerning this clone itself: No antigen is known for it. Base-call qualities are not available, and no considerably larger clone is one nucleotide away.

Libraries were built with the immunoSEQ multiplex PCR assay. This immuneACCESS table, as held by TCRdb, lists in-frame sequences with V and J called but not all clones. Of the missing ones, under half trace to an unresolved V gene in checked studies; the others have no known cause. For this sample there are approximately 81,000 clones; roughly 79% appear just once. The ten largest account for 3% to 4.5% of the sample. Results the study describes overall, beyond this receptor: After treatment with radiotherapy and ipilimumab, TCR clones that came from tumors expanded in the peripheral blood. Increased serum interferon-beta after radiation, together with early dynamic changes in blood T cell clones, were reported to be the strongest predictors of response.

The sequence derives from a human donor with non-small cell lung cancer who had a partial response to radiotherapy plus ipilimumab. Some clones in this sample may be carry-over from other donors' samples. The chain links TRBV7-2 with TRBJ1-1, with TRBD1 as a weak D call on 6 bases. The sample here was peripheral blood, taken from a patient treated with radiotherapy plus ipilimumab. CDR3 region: CASSLSSGGAEAFF. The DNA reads TGTGCCAGCAGCTTAAGTTCGGGGGGGGCCGAAGCTTTCTTT.